The T cell receptor (beta chain) described here comes from a study of blood T cells in healthy people across ages. Study details: T cells yielded about one barcoded beta molecule per two cells through template switching. Findings and caveats of the study: The unknown donor CMV status may have confounded expanded clonotype changes.

The second PCR ran about 6 to 12 cycles with a sample-barcoded 5' primer and J-beta primers. Unique molecular identifiers of 12 random nucleotides labeled each cDNA. Using its own MiXCR run on the 5' RACE reads, TCRdb lists one record per CDR3 protein. The repertoire has around 820,000 distinct CDR3 sequences, approximately 25% of them found once; the top ten carry under 4%. Note on this clonotype: Its antigen remains unidentified.

The CDR3 spans 13 residues. V lost 5 bases and J lost 6; bases outside the gene matches: 5. In germline, CDR1 is SGDLS, CDR2 YYNGEE. This sample also belongs to another study, concerning T cells of mothers and their children.

This TCR came from a boy younger than 18 in good health. The chain joins TRBV9 to TRBJ1-2; 9 bases fit TRBD1. Sample: blood. The CDR3 loop is CASSKGDRDGYTF. Written as DNA, the CDR3 is TGTGCCAGCAGTAAGGGGGACAGGGATGGCTACACCTTC.